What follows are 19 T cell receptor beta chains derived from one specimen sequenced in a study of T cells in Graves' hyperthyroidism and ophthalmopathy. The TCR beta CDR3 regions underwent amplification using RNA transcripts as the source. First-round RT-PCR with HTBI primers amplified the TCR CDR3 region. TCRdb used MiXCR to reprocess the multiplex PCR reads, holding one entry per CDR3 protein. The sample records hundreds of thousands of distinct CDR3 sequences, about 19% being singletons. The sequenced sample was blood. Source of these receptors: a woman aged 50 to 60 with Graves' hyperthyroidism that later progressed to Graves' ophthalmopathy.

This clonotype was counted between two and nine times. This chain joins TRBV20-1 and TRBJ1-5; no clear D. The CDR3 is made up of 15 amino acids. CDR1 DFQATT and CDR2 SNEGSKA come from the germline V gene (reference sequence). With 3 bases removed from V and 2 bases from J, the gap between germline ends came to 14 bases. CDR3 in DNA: TGCAGTGCTAGGCCACCTGGTGGGCGCAATCAGCCCCAGCATTTT. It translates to CSARPPGGRNQPQHF.

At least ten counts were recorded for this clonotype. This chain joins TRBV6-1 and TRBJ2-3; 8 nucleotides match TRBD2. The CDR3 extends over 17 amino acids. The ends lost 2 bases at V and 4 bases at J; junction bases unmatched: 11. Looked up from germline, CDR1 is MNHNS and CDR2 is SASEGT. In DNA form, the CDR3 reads TGTGCCAGCAGTGAAACGGCTAGCGGGCGCACACCAGATACGCAGTATTTT. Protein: CASSETASGRTPDTQYF.

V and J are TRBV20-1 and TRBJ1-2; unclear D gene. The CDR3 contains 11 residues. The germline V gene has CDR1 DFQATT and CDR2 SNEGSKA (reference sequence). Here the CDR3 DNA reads TGCAGCGCAGTTTCGAACTATGGCTACACCTTC. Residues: CSAVSNYGYTF.

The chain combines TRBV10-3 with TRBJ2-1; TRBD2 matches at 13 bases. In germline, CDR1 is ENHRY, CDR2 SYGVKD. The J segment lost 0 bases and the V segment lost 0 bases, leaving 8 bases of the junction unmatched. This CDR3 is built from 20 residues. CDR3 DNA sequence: TGTGCCATCAGTGAGTCTATGACTAGCGGGGGGACGAGCTCCTACAATGAGCAGTTCTTC. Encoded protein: CAISESMTSGGTSSYNEQFF.

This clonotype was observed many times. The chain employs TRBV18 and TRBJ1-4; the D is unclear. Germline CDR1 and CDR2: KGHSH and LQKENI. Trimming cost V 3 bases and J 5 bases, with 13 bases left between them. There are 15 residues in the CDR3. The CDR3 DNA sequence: TGTGCCAGCTCACCCATTCGGACGCTAAATGAAAAACTGTTTTTT. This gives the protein CASSPIRTLNEKLFF.

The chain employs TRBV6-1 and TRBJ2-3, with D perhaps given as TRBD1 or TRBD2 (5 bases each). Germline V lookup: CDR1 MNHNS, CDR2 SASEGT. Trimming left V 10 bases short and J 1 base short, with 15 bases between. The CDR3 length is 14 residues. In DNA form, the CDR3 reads TGTGCCATCGACGCCCAGGGAGGCACAGATACGCAGTATTTT. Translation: CAIDAQGGTDTQYF.

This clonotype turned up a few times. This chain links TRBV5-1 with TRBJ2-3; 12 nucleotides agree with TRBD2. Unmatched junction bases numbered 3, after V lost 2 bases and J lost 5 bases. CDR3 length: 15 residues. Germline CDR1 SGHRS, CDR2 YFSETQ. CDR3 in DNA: TGCGCCAGCAGCTTCCTAGCGGGGGGGCTAGATACGCAGTATTTT. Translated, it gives CASSFLAGGLDTQYF.

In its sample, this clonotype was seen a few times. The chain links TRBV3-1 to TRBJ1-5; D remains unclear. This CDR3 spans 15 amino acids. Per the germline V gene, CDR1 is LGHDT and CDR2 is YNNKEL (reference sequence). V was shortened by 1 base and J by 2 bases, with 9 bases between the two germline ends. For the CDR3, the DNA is TGTGCCAGCAGCCAAGGCGCTGTTGGCAATCAGCCCCAGCATTTT. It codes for CASSQGAVGNQPQHF.

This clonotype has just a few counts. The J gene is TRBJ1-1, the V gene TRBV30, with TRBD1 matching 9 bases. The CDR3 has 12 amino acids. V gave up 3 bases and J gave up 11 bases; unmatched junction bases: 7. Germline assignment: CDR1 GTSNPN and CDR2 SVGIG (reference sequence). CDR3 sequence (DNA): TGTGCCTGGAGGGGGACAGGGATTGTCGCTTTCTTT. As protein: CAWRGTGIVAFF.

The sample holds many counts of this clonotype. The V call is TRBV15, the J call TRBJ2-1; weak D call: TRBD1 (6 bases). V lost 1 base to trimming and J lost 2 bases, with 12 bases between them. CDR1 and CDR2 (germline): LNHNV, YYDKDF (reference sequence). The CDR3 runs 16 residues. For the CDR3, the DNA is TGTGCCACCAGCAGAGTTCAGCAGGGGACCTACAATGAGCAGTTCTTC. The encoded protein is CATSRVQQGTYNEQFF. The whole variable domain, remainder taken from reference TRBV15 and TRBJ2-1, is DAMVIQNPRYQVTQFGKPVTLSCSQTLNHNVMYWYQQKSSQAPKLLFHYYDKDFNNEADTPDNFQSRRPNTSFCFLDIRSPGLGDTAMYLCATSRVQQGTYNEQFFGPGTRLTVL.

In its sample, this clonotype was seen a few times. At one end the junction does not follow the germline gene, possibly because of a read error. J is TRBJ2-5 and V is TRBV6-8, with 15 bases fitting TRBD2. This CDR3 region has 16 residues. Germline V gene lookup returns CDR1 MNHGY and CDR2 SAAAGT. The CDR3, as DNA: TGCGCCAGCAGTAGTGGGACTAGCGGGGGGCACGAGACCCAGTACTTC. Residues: CASSSGTSGGHETQYF.

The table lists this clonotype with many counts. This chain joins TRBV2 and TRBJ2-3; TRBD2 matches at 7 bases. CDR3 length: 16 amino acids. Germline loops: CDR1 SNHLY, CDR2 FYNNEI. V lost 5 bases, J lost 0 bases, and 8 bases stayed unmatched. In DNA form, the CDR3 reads TGTGCCAGCAGTACTCCCCTAGCGGATAGCACAGATACGCAGTATTTT. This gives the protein CASSTPLADSTDTQYF. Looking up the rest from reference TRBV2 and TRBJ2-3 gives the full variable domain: EPEVTQTPSHQVTQMGQEVILRCVPISNHLYFYWYRQILGQKVEFLVSFYNNEISEKSEIFDDQFSVERPDGSNFTLKIRSTKLEDSAMYFCASSTPLADSTDTQYFGPGTRLTVL.

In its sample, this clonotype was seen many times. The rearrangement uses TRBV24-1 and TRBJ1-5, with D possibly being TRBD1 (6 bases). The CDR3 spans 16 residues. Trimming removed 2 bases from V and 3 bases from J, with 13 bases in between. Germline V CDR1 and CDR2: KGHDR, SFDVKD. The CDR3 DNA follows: TGTGCCACCAGTGATTCTGCGGGACACTTCAATCAGCCCCAGCATTTT. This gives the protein CATSDSAGHFNQPQHF.

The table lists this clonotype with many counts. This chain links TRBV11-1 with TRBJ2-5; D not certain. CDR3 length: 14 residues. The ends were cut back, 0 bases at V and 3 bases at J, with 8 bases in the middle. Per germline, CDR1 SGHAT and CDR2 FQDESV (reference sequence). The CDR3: CASSLALTEETQYF. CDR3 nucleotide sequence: TGTGCCAGCAGCTTAGCTTTAACAGAAGAGACCCAGTACTTC.

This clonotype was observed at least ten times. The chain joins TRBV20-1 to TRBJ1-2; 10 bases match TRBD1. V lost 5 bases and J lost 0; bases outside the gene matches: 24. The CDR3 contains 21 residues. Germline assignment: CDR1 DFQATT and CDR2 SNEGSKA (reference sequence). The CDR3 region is CSAPFPRPTGGPYQANYGYTF. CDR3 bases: TGCAGTGCTCCGTTCCCCAGGCCGACAGGGGGCCCTTACCAAGCTAACTATGGCTACACCTTC.

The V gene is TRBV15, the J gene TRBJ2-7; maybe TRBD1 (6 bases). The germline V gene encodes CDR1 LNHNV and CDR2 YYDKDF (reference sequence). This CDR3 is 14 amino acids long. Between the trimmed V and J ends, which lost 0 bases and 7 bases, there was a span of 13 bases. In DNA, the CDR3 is TGTGCCACCAGCAGAGAGGGGGCGCTTCGAGAGCAGTACTTC. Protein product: CATSREGALREQYF.

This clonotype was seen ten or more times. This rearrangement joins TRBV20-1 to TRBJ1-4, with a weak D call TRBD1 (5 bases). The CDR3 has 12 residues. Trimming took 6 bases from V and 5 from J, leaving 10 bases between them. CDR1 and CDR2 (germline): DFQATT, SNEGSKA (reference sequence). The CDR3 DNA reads TGCAGTGCCAGGGCGTCCAATGAAAAACTGTTTTTT. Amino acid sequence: CSARASNEKLFF.

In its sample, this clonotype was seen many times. The CDR3 DNA sequence: TGCGCCAGCAGCGGTGGGCTCGACAGGGATGGCACCTATGGCTACACCTTC. Translating gives CASSGGLDRDGTYGYTF. The gene calls are TRBV5-1 and TRBJ1-2; 7 bases align to TRBD1. The CDR3 extends over 17 amino acids. The junction had 16 bases not matched to a gene; V was cut back by 4 bases and J by 4 bases. Germline lookup yields CDR1 SGHRS and CDR2 YFSETQ.

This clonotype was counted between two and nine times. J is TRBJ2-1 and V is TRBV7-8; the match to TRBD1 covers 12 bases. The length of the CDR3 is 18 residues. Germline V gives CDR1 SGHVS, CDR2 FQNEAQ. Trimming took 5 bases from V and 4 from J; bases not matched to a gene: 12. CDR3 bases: TGTGCCAGCAGCATCCGGGACAGGGGGCTTAAGATTTACAATGAGCAGTTCTTC. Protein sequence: CASSIRDRGLKIYNEQFF.